This TCR beta chain was obtained from a study of regulatory T cells in long-lasting Graves disease. Time point: newly diagnosed GD, antithyroid drugs for less than 3 months. The TCR library was made from RNA that had been extracted from PBMCs in TRIzol. The TCR beta library used iRepertoire HTBI primers with Arm-PCR amplification of CDR3. Original processing notes: Across the samples, identification revealed roughly 56 TRBV and 11 to 15 TRBJ segments. TCRdb fed the multiplex PCR reads into MiXCR, producing one record per CDR3 protein. These V and J calls are TCRdb output, not the study's own analysis. The sample gives about 310,000 distinct CDR3 sequences, 18% of which show up once; roughly 40% is in the top ten. This clonotype appeared a few times. The target antigen is unknown. Germline V gene lookup returns CDR1 SGDLS and CDR2 YYNGEE. V lost 0 bases to trimming and J lost 7 bases, with 10 bases between them. This CDR3 has 14 residues.

The study's findings and limits: Persistent disease samples used TRBV28, TRBJ1-2 and TRBJ2-5 preferentially. Lower TCR diversity was seen in persistent Graves' patients than in newly diagnosed ones. Rather than thyroid tissue, only peripheral blood underwent study.

Sequenced material: peripheral blood mononuclear cells (PBMCs), taken at new diagnosis, from a patient treated with antithyroid drugs. The chain employs TRBV9 and TRBJ1-4; weak D call: TRBD1 (5 bases). The sequence was collected from a female donor with Graves disease. CDR3 residues: CASSVATGGEKLFF. The CDR3 DNA sequence: TGTGCCAGCAGCGTAGCAACCGGGGGTGAAAAACTGTTTTTT.